This T cell receptor beta chain was recovered during a study of blood T cell repertoires in COVID-19. Method: immunoSEQ multiplex PCR; TCRdb's copy keeps in-frame clones and lacks some. The profile covers roughly 170,000 clones, with approximately 87% appearing a single time and roughly 20% taken by the ten largest. Per germline, CDR1 SGHRS and CDR2 YFSETQ. The length of the CDR3 is 15 residues. Trimming cost V 0 bases and J 4 bases; bases outside gene matches: 3. The sample consisted of peripheral blood. This clonotype was obtained from a man in his 70s with active or convalescent COVID-19. The rearrangement links TRBV5-1 to TRBJ2-1; 8 nucleotides match TRBD2. The CDR3 loop reads CASSLDGRGYNEQFF. The DNA of the CDR3 is TGCGCCAGCAGCTTGGACGGGAGGGGTTACAATGAGCAGTTCTTC.